This T cell receptor beta chain appears in the sequencing data of a study of blood T cell repertoires in COVID-19. Across the whole study: T cells, B-cell-depleted T cells, or PBMCs provided the cDNA or gDNA that served as material.

The data were produced by immunoSEQ multiplex PCR, yet TCRdb's version contains in-frame clones alone and is incomplete. The sample includes 310,000 or so clones, 80% to 90% of them seen just once. This CDR3 spans 13 amino acids. From germline, CDR1 is LNHDA and CDR2 SQIVND (reference sequence). The germline V and J ends were trimmed by 3 bases and 5 bases, with 10 bases remaining between them. The chain is built from TRBV19 and TRBJ2-5; no definite D call. Sample: peripheral blood. The source is a man younger than 35 who had recovered from COVID-19. CDR3 sequence (DNA): TGTGCCAGTAGTATTGTCCCGTTCGAGACCCAGTACTTC. Translated, it gives CASSIVPFETQYF.